The present entry profiles one T cell receptor (beta chain) with its context. This clonotype occurred a few times. Its binding antigen is unknown. Base qualities are missing; no much larger clone stands one base away. The entry originates in a study of T-cell memory formation after mild COVID-19 (dated by TCRdb to the early 2020s). Study-wide context: TCR sequence clusters from the two donors were found to be largely donor specific. T-cell clones expanding and contracting after mild COVID-19 in two donors were tracked by longitudinal TCRalpha and TCRbeta repertoire sequencing. The cohort was made up of two young adult volunteers, one female and one male, who were previously healthy.

Points the paper makes about the study in general: Only two mild cases were covered in the study, and larger cohorts including severe cases with pre-infection samples were considered necessary. Some responding clones were detected in pre-infection memory, which suggested that pre-existing cross-reactive memory T cells had joined the SARS-CoV-2 response. The second-wave clones that peaked on day 37 were not confirmed to be SARS-CoV-2 specific. Clones contracting from day 15 to 85 had balanced CD4/CD8 phenotypes, while a second wave expanding from day 15 to 37 was biased towards CD4+. Contracting CD4+ clones turned up mainly in the CM and EM memory subsets, whereas EMRA was where CD8+ clones were enriched.

The CDR3 sequence holds 12 residues, the cysteine and valine included. Here the CDR3 DNA is all that survives: 36 bases in frame from base 1. The junction carries 9 bases between V and J, which are trimmed by 6 bases and 0 bases respectively. From the germline V gene, CDR1 is SQVTM and CDR2 is ANQGSEA. The sequencer listed for this sample is Illumina NovaSeq 6000. cDNA libraries for TCRalpha and TCRbeta were prepared by 5'RACE using constant-segment primers, with sample barcodes and unique molecular identifiers added. Trizol reagent was used to extract RNA from every sample. Library amplification was performed in two PCR steps, and a second sample barcode and Illumina TruSeq adapters were introduced in the second step. Sequencing of libraries was performed on an Illumina NovaSeq with 2 x 150 bp paired-end reads. The authors processed their data as follows. The reads were demultiplexed and collapsed into UMI-guided consensus sequences using migec v1.2.7. Using mixcr v2.1.11, UMI consensuses were aligned to TRA and TRB V and J templates and then assembled into clonotypes. Clonotypes were classified as expanded or contracted when called significant by both edgeR and NoisET, with noise models trained on biological replicates. For edgeR calls, the cutoffs were a false discovery rate-adjusted p below 0.01 and a log2 fold-change threshold of 1. As an exploratory analysis of dynamics, max-normalized trajectories of the 1000 most abundant clonotypes were examined by PCA with hierarchical clustering. The CD4 or CD8 phenotype of responding clones was assigned using the separately sequenced CD4+ and CD8+ repertoires. TCRdb reprocessing: public reads trimmed at Q25 with fastp, clones called with MiXCR, in-frame beta chains kept. One record per CDR3 amino acid sequence lists the most common genes and DNA. In this record, the V and J calls reflect TCRdb's handling and not the investigators' own analysis. Recorded for this sample are more than 300,000 distinct CDR3 sequences; 12% to 15% of them occurred a single time. The ten biggest clones cover 22% of the sample.

Ficoll-Paque density gradient centrifugation was used to isolate PBMCs. Sequencing was done on a sample of PBMCs or a T cell subset sorted from them (not recorded which). This TCR was sampled from a young man who had mild COVID-19 (a few samples of this study predate the infection). The sample titles of this study are shuffled in the database, so cell type and time point are left out; the donor was told from shared clones. The chain joins TRBV29-1 to TRBJ2-7; no confident D gene assignment can be made. The sequence in DNA is TGCAGCGTCCAAGATGGCTCCTACGAGCAGTACGTC. Translated, it gives CSVQDGSYEQYV.